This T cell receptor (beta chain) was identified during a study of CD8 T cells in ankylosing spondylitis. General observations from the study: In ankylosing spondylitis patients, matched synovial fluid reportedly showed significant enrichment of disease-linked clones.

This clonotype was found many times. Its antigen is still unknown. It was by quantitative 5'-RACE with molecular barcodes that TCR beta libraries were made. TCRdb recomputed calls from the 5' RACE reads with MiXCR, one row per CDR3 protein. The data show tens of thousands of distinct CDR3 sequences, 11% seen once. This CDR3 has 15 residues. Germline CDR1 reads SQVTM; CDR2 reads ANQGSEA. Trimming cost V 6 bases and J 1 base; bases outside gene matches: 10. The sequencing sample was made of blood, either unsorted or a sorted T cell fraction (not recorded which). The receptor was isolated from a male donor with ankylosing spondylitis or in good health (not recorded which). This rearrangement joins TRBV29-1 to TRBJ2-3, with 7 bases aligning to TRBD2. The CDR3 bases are TGCAGCGTGGCGGGGCTAGCGGTGGGCACAGATACGCAGTATTTT. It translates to CSVAGLAVGTDTQYF.